Listed below are T cell receptor beta chains from one sample, sequenced in a study of T cell responses to AZD1222 COVID-19 vaccine. Generated by immunoSEQ multiplex PCR, the TCRdb table keeps only in-frame clones and is missing some. The table has about 160,000 clones, more than 90% seen once. The material sequenced was peripheral blood, taken 28 days after the second AZD1222 dose. The receptors come from an adult who received the AZD1222 COVID-19 vaccine. Both conserved end residues are part of each CDR3. The D gene is left open where the match is weak. For some rows the clone size is stated as once, few or many, or as a class when expanded; others skip it.

TRBV10-1	NA	TRBJ2-2	TRBD2	CASSGLAGSGELFF	TGCGCCAGCAGTGGACTAGCGGGGTCGGGGGAGCTGTTTTTT
TRBV5-4	NA	TRBJ2-7	NA	CASSLGAHRLGIPEF	TGTGCCAGCAGCTTGGGGGCTCACAGACTGGGGATCCCAGAATTC
TRBV6-1	NA	TRBJ1-1	NA	CASSDFSWFSTEAFF	TGTGCCAGCAGTGATTTCTCGTGGTTTAGCACTGAAGCTTTCTTT
TRBV3-1/TRBV3-2	few	TRBJ2-7	NA	CASSQDTVLAGIPYEQYF	TGTGCCAGCAGCCAAGATACTGTCCTGGCGGGGATCCCCTACGAGCAGTACTTC
TRBV9	few	TRBJ2-1	TRBD2	CASSPGGSSYNEQFF	TGTGCCAGCAGCCCCGGGGGGAGTTCCTACAATGAGCAGTTCTTC
TRBV2	NA	TRBJ2-5	NA	CASSEIRGGETQYF	TGTGCCAGCAGTGAGATCCGGGGCGGGGAGACCCAGTACTTC
TRBV2	NA	TRBJ1-2	NA	CASSEGQAGYYGYTF	TGTGCCAGCAGTGAAGGGCAGGCCGGCTACTATGGCTACACCTTC
TRBV6-5	NA	TRBJ1-5	TRBD1	CASRDRGLQPQHF	TGTGCCAGCAGGGACAGGGGGCTTCAGCCCCAGCATTTT
TRBV27	NA	TRBJ1-6	NA	CASSTGKENSPLHF	TGTGCCAGCAGTACAGGAAAGGAGAATTCACCCCTCCACTTT
TRBV5-4	NA	TRBJ1-6	NA	CASSRGGDSSYNSPLHF	TGTGCCAGCAGCCGCGGCGGTGATAGTTCCTATAATTCACCCCTCCACTTT
TRBV11-3	NA	TRBJ2-7	TRBD1	CASSSTGDWYEQYF	TGTGCCAGCAGCTCGACAGGGGATTGGTACGAGCAGTACTTC
TRBV10-3	few	TRBJ2-7	NA	CAISESSSSYEQYF	TGTGCCATCAGTGAGTCAAGCAGCTCCTACGAGCAGTACTTC
TRBV20-1	NA	TRBJ2-1	NA	CSAPSHNEQFF	TGCAGTGCCCCGTCCCACAATGAGCAGTTCTTC
TRBV29-1	NA	TRBJ2-3	NA	CSVGGTEGTDTQYF	TGCAGCGTTGGGGGGACCGAGGGAACAGATACGCAGTATTTT
TRBV9	NA	TRBJ2-7	TRBD2	CASSVEASGGEQYF	TGTGCCAGCAGCGTAGAGGCTAGCGGAGGGGAGCAGTACTTC
TRBV7-2	NA	TRBJ2-7	TRBD2	CASSLGLGSGYIKTYEQYF	TGTGCCAGCAGCTTAGGTTTAGGTAGCGGGTATATTAAGACCTACGAGCAGTACTTC